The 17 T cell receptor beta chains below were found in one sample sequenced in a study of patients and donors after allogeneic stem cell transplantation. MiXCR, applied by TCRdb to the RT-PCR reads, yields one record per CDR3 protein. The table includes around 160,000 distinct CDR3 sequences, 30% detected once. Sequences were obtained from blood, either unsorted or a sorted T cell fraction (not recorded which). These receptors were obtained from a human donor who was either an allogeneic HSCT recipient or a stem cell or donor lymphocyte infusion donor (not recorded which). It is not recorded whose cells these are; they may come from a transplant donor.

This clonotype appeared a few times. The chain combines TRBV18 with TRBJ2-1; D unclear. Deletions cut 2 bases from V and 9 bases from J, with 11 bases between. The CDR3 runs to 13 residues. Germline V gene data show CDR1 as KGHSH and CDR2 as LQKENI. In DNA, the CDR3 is TGTGCCAGCTCACCAAGTAGGGCCAGTGAGCAGTTCTTC. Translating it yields CASSPSRASEQFF.

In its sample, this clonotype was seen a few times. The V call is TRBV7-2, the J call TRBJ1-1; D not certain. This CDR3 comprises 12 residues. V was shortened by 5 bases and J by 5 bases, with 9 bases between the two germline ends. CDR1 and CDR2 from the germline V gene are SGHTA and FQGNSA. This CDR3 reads CASSHLTTEAFF. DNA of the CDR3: TGTGCCAGCAGCCACTTAACGACTGAAGCTTTCTTT.

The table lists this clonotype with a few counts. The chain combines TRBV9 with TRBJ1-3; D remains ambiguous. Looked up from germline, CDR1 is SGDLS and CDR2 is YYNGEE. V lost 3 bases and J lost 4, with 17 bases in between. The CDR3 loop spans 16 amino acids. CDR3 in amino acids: CASSAHVTGQGNTIYF. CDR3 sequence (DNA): TGTGCCAGCAGCGCCCACGTGACGGGTCAAGGAAACACCATATATTTT.

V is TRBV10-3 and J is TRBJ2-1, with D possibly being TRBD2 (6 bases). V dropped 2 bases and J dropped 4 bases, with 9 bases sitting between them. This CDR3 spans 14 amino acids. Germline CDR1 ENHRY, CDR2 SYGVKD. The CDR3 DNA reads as TGTGCCATCAGTGAGCGGGACTTTTACAATGAGCAGTTCTTC. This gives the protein CAISERDFYNEQFF.

This chain's CDR3 is CASSPRWGRVGYTF. As DNA, the CDR3 is TGTGCCAGCAGTCCAAGATGGGGGCGCGTCGGCTACACCTTC. The chain has TRBV27 and TRBJ1-2, with a tentative D call TRBD1 (6 bases). CDR3 length: 14 residues. Deletions cut 5 bases from V and 8 bases from J, with 18 bases between. Germline V gives CDR1 MNHEY, CDR2 SMNVEV (reference sequence).

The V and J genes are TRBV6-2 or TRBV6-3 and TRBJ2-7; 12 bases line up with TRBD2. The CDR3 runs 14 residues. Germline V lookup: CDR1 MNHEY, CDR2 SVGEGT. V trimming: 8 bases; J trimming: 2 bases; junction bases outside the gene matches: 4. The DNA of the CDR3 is TGTGCCAGCCTAGCGGGAGGGCTGCCCTACGAGCAGTACTTC. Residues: CASLAGGLPYEQYF.

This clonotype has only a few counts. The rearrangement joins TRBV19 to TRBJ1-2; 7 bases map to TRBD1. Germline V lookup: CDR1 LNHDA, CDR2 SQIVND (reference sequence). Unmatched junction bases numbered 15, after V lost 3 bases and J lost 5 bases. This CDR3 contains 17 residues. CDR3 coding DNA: TGTGCCAGTAGTATCGACAGGGCCTCCTCGGGATCTTATGGCTACACCTTC. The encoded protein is CASSIDRASSGSYGYTF. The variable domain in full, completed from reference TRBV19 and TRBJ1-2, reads DGGITQSPKYLFRKEGQNVTLSCEQNLNHDAMYWYRQDPGQGLRLIYYSQIVNDFQKGDIAEGYSVSREKKESFPLTVTSAQKNPTAFYLCASSIDRASSGSYGYTFGSGTRLTVV.

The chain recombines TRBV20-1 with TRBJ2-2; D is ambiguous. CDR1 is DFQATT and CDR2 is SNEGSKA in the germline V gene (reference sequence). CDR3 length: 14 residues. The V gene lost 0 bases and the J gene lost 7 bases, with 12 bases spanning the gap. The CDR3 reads CSARDPNVDGELFF. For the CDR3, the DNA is TGCAGTGCTAGAGATCCGAATGTGGACGGGGAGCTGTTTTTT.

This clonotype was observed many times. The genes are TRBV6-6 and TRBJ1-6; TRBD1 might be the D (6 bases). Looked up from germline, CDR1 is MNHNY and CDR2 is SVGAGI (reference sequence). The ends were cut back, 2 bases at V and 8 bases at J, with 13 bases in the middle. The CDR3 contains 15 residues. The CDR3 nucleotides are TGTGCCAGCAGTTACCCTGACGGGGGGCATTCACCCCTCCACTTT. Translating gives CASSYPDGGHSPLHF.

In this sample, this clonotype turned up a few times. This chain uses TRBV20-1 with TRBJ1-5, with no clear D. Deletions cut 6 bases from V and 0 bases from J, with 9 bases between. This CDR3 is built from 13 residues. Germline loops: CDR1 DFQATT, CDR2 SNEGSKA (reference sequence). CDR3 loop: CSARTYSNQPQHF. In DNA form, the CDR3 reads TGCAGTGCCCGCACCTATAGCAATCAGCCCCAGCATTTT.

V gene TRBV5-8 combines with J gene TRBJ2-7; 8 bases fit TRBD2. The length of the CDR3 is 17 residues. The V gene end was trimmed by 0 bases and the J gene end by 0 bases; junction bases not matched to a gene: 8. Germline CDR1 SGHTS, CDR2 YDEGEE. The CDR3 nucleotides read TGTGCCAGCAGCTTGGCCGGTGGTAGCGGGAACTCCTACGAGCAGTACTTC. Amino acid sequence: CASSLAGGSGNSYEQYF.

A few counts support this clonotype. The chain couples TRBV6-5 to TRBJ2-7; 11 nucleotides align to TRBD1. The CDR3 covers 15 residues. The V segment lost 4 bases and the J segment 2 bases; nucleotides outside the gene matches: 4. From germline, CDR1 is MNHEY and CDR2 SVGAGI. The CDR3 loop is CASSFPGQGAYEQYF. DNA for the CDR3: TGTGCCAGCAGTTTCCCGGGACAGGGGGCCTACGAGCAGTACTTC.

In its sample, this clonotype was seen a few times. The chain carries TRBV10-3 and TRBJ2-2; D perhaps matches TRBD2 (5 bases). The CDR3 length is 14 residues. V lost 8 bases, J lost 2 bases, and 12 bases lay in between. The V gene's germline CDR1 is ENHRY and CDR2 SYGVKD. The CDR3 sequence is CAIPHRDNTGELFF. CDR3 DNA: TGTGCCATCCCCCACCGGGATAACACCGGGGAGCTGTTTTTT.

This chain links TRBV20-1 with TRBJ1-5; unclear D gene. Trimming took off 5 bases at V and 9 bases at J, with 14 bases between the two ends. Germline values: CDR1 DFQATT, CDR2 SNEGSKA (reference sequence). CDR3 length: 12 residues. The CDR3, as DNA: TGCAGTGCTGATGATTCCATGGGGCCCCAGCATTTT. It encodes CSADDSMGPQHF.

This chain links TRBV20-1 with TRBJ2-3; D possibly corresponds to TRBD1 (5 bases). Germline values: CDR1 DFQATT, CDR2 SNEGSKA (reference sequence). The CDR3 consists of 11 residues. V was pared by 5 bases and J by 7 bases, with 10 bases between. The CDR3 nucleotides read TGCAGTGCTCCCCGACAGAATACGCAGTATTTT. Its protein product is CSAPRQNTQYF.

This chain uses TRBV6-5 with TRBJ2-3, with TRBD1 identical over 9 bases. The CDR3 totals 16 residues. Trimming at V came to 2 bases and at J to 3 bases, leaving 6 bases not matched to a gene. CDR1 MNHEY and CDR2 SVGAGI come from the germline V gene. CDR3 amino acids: CASSYQVGTGTDTQYF. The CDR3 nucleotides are TGTGCCAGCAGTTACCAAGTAGGGACAGGGACAGATACGCAGTATTTT.

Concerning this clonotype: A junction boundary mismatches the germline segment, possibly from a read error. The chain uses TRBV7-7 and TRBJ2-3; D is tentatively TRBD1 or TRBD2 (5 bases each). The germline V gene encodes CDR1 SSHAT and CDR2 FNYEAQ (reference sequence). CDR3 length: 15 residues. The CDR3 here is CASSPAAGGTDTQYF. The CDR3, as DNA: TGTGCTAGCAGCCCAGCGGCTGGGGGTACAGATACGCAGTATTTT.